This is a list of T cell receptor beta chains from one sample in a study of post-analysis software for immune sequencing data. TCRdb used MiXCR to reprocess the PCR reads, holding one entry per CDR3 protein. The sample lists about 820,000 distinct CDR3 sequences; around 53% were seen once. Sequencing was carried out using blood. These TCRs come from a girl aged 10 to 17 with multiple sclerosis. Both conserved end residues are part of each CDR3. D genes are given only for firm matches. Size tells how often a clone was seen (once, few, many) or the class of an expanded clone, and some rows leave it out.

>TRBV20-1|NA|TRBJ2-5|TRBD2
CSARDSAGGWGTQYF
TGCAGTGCTAGAGATTCTGCGGGAGGGTGGGGGACCCAGTACTTC
>TRBV12-3/TRBV12-4|once|TRBJ2-3|TRBD2
CASSLRGVRTSTDTQYF
TGTGCCAGCTCCCTGCGGGGGGTAAGAACGAGCACAGATACGCAGTATTTT
>TRBV7-6|many|TRBJ2-1|NA
CASSDRVYNEQFF
TGTGCCAGCAGCGATAGAGTATACAATGAGCAGTTCTTC
>TRBV20-1|NA|TRBJ2-2|NA
CSARDSRGRVNTGELFF
TGCAGTGCTAGAGATAGCCGAGGCAGGGTCAACACCGGGGAGCTGTTTTTT
>TRBV15|once|TRBJ2-4|TRBD2
CATMSGGKNIQYF
TGTGCCACCATGAGCGGGGGGAAAAACATTCAGTACTTC
>TRBV6-2/TRBV6-3|NA|TRBJ2-5|TRBD2
CASSWGGLREQYF
TGTGCCAGCAGCTGGGGGGGACTACGAGAGCAGTACTTC
>TRBV6-6|NA|TRBJ1-2|NA
CASTIFYGYTF
TGTGCCAGCACGATTTTCTATGGCTACACCTTC
>TRBV29-1|few|TRBJ1-2|NA
CSVEGSGAGDYGYTF
TGCAGCGTTGAAGGGTCCGGGGCGGGCGACTATGGCTACACCTTC
>TRBV6-1|NA|TRBJ2-7|TRBD1
CASSEDRGPTYEQYF
TGTGCCAGCAGTGAAGACAGGGGCCCCACCTACGAGCAGTACTTC
>TRBV15|NA|TRBJ2-5|NA
CATSRRGQETQYF
TGTGCCACCAGCAGACGGGGCCAAGAGACCCAGTACTTC
>TRBV4-1|few|TRBJ1-6|TRBD1
CASSRDQGAGNSPLHF
TGCGCCAGCAGCCGAGACCAGGGGGCTGGTAATTCACCCCTCCACTTT
>TRBV4-1|NA|TRBJ2-5|NA
CASSQDWGLPETQYF
TGCGCCAGCAGCCAAGATTGGGGACTGCCGGAGACCCAGTACTTC
>TRBV6-9|few|TRBJ1-2|TRBD1
CASSYEGARSCGYTF
TGTGCCAGCAGTTATGAGGGGGCCCGCTCATGTGGCTACACCTTC
>TRBV5-1|NA|TRBJ2-7|NA
CASSPVDSPNYEQYF
TGCGCCAGCAGCCCTGTTGACAGTCCCAATTACGAGCAGTACTTC
>TRBV7-2|NA|TRBJ2-3|TRBD2
CASSPQGLASADTQYF
TGTGCCAGCAGCCCCCAGGGACTAGCCTCCGCAGATACGCAGTATTTT
>TRBV7-9|few|TRBJ2-7|NA
CASSWGGPSYEQYF
TGTGCCAGCAGCTGGGGGGGCCCCTCCTACGAGCAGTACTTC
>TRBV20-1|NA|TRBJ2-6|TRBD1
CSALGQGSGANVLTF
TGCAGTGCCTTGGGACAGGGTTCTGGGGCCAACGTCCTGACTTTC
>TRBV6-2/TRBV6-3|NA|TRBJ2-3|TRBD2
CASRSSGGARDTQYF
TGTGCCAGCAGATCTAGCGGGGGGGCCAGAGATACGCAGTATTTT
>TRBV7-9|few|TRBJ2-7|NA
CASSLWDGYEQYF
TGTGCCAGCAGCTTGTGGGACGGGTACGAGCAGTACTTC
>TRBV15|NA|TRBJ2-3|TRBD2
CATSGFISGGADTQYF
TGTGCCACCAGCGGCTTCATTAGCGGGGGGGCAGATACGCAGTATTTT
>TRBV10-3|once|TRBJ2-1|NA
CAVNLGGSFSYNEQFF
TGTGCCGTCAATTTAGGCGGCAGCTTCTCCTACAATGAGCAGTTCTTC
>TRBV5-1|few|TRBJ2-4|TRBD2
CASSGGTSTNIQYF
TGCGCCAGCAGCGGAGGGACTAGCACAAACATTCAGTACTTC
>TRBV7-2|NA|TRBJ2-3|TRBD2
CASITSGSSDTQYF
TGTGCCAGTATTACTAGCGGGAGTTCTGATACGCAGTATTTT
>TRBV25-1|few|TRBJ2-7|TRBD1
CASSRTGGSWEQYF
TGTGCCAGCAGTAGGACAGGGGGCTCTTGGGAGCAGTACTTC
>TRBV4-1|NA|TRBJ2-4|TRBD2
CASSQETASGSGNIQYF
TGCGCCAGCAGCCAAGAGACGGCTAGCGGGAGTGGGAACATTCAGTACTTC
>TRBV6-1|once|TRBJ2-5|TRBD1
CASSQDRAVETQYF
TGTGCCAGCAGTCAGGACAGGGCGGTAGAGACCCAGTACTTC
>TRBV11-2|NA|TRBJ2-1|TRBD2
CASSYSRLAGGEQFF
TGTGCCAGCAGCTATTCAAGACTAGCGGGAGGTGAGCAGTTCTTC
>TRBV5-1|NA|TRBJ1-6|TRBD1
CASSLGGQGSDSPLHF
TGCGCCAGCAGCTTAGGTGGACAGGGCAGCGATTCACCCCTCCACTTT
>TRBV29-1|few|TRBJ2-5|TRBD2
CSVAAGAETQYF
TGCAGCGTTGCGGCGGGAGCAGAGACCCAGTACTTC
>TRBV20-1|NA|TRBJ2-7|NA
CSARGGARDEQYF
TGCAGTGCTAGAGGGGGCGCCAGGGACGAGCAGTACTTC
>TRBV5-1|NA|TRBJ2-6|NA
CASTQGSGANVLTF
TGCGCCAGCACACAGGGCTCTGGGGCCAACGTCCTGACTTTC
>TRBV2|NA|TRBJ2-5|NA
CASSERPTETQYF
TGTGCCAGCAGTGAACGACCTACAGAGACCCAGTACTTC
>TRBV27|many|TRBJ2-6|NA
CASSLGTSGANVLTF
TGCGCCAGCAGTCTTGGGACCTCTGGGGCCAACGTCCTGACTTTC
>TRBV20-1|NA|TRBJ2-7|TRBD2
CSASLAGVPHEQYF
TGCAGTGCTAGCCTAGCGGGAGTTCCCCACGAGCAGTACTTC
>TRBV7-9|NA|TRBJ1-5|NA
CASSLDGGHLSNQPQHF
TGTGCCAGCAGCTTAGATGGCGGACATCTCAGCAATCAGCCCCAGCATTTT
>TRBV12-3/TRBV12-4|once|TRBJ2-4|NA
CASSLGGADIQYF
TGTGCCAGCAGTTTAGGGGGCGCGGACATTCAGTACTTC
>TRBV9|NA|TRBJ2-6|TRBD1
CASSATGAGANVLTF
TGTGCCAGCAGCGCTACAGGGGCTGGGGCCAACGTCCTGACTTTC
>TRBV6-5|NA|TRBJ2-3|NA
CASRLRSGRTDTQYF
TGTGCCAGCAGGTTAAGGTCGGGGAGGACAGATACGCAGTATTTT
>TRBV5-1|NA|TRBJ2-5|NA
CASSTSGETQYF
TGCGCCAGCAGCACCTCGGGGGAGACCCAGTACTTC
>TRBV19|NA|TRBJ2-5|NA
CAGSGKTQYF
TGTGCCGGGAGTGGGAAGACCCAGTACTTC
>TRBV5-1|few|TRBJ2-1|NA
CASSLDRTVTNEQFF
TGCGCCAGCAGCTTGGACCGAACAGTAACGAATGAGCAGTTCTTC
>TRBV20-1|NA|TRBJ2-4|NA
CSAASIELAKNIQYF
TGCAGTGCAGCAAGCATTGAACTAGCCAAAAACATTCAGTACTTC
>TRBV2|NA|TRBJ2-7|NA
CASRSGTTNEQYF
TGTGCCAGCAGATCCGGGACCACTAACGAGCAGTACTTC
>TRBV20-1|NA|TRBJ2-4|NA
CSARDIHKNIQYF
TGCAGTGCTAGAGACATACACAAAAACATTCAGTACTTC
>TRBV7-7|few|TRBJ2-5|NA
CASSLGVEETQYF
TGTGCCAGCAGCTTAGGCGTGGAGGAGACCCAGTACTTC
>TRBV7-8|NA|TRBJ2-4|NA
CASRGGSTDIQYF
TGTGCCAGCAGAGGAGGCAGTACGGACATTCAGTACTTC
>TRBV6-2/TRBV6-3|NA|TRBJ2-1|NA
CASSYSVQGNEQFF
TGTGCCAGCAGTTACTCGGTACAGGGTAATGAGCAGTTCTTC
>TRBV10-3|few|TRBJ2-7|TRBD2
CAISHSGRGSYEQYF
TGTGCCATCAGCCATAGCGGGAGGGGGTCCTACGAGCAGTACTTC
>TRBV5-1|NA|TRBJ2-3|NA
CASKLEGPWTDTQYF
TGCGCCAGCAAGCTTGAGGGACCCTGGACAGATACGCAGTATTTT
>TRBV6-5|NA|TRBJ2-7|NA
CASSSIRHSLSYEQYF
TGTGCCAGCAGTTCCATTCGACACAGTCTCTCCTACGAGCAGTACTTC
>TRBV6-6|few|TRBJ1-5|NA
CASSYSGLHSNQPQHF
TGTGCCAGCAGTTATTCGGGACTGCATAGCAATCAGCCCCAGCATTTT
>TRBV21-1|NA|TRBJ2-3|NA
CASSQTGTASSTDTQYF
TGTGCCAGCAGCCAAACTGGGACAGCCTCTAGCACAGATACGCAGTATTTT
>TRBV18|few|TRBJ2-5|NA
CASSTGAETQYF
TGTGCCAGCTCAACAGGTGCGGAGACCCAGTACTTC
>TRBV29-1|NA|TRBJ2-7|NA
CSVGALSQYF
TGCAGCGTCGGGGCCCTGTCCCAGTACTTC
>TRBV6-1|few|TRBJ2-7|NA
CASSEIGAGEQYF
TGTGCCAGCAGTGAAATCGGGGCAGGCGAGCAGTACTTC
>TRBV5-1|few|TRBJ2-7|NA
CASSLERLYEQYF
TGCGCCAGCAGCTTGGAGCGCCTCTACGAGCAGTACTTC
>TRBV20-1|NA|TRBJ2-5|TRBD2
CSARSGTSGRAETQYF
TGCAGTGCTCGCTCCGGGACTAGCGGGAGAGCGGAGACCCAGTACTTC
>TRBV12-3/TRBV12-4|NA|TRBJ1-2|TRBD1
CASTPEQGGWGYTF
TGTGCCAGCACCCCTGAACAGGGGGGTTGGGGCTACACCTTC